The clone carrying this TCR beta chain was picked up a small number of times. Its specificity is unknown. These data are taken from a study of T cell repertoires in cytomegalovirus infection. Study-level points and caveats: Of the TCR beta families, the public ones yielded a cumulative frequency that identified carriers of CMV plus the relevant HLA.

The V gene's germline CDR1 is SGHAT and CDR2 FQNNGV. V was clipped by 3 bases and J by 0 bases, with 12 bases between them. The CDR3 length is 16 residues. Each CDR3 protein gets one entry after TCRdb re-called the reads with MiXCR. The table has a few hundred thousand distinct CDR3 sequences, approximately 25% seen once; the top ten hold roughly 13%. The clonotype originates from a human donor in good health (CMV status not recorded). Some clones in this sample may be carry-over from other donors' samples. The chain has TRBV11-2 and TRBJ1-5, with a weak D call TRBD1 (5 bases). This sample comprised cultured PBMCs, obtained from culture after CMV antigen stimulation. The CDR3: CASSFDSDYSNQPQHF. For the CDR3, the DNA is TGTGCCAGCAGCTTCGACAGTGACTATAGCAATCAGCCCCAGCATTTT. Complete variable domain (other parts from reference TRBV11-2 and TRBJ1-5): EAGVAQSPRYKIIEKRQSVAFWCNPISGHATLYWYQQILGQGPKLLIQFQNNGVVDDSQLPKDRFSAERLKGVDSTLKIQPAKLEDSAVYLCASSFDSDYSNQPQHFGDGTRLSIL.